This passage covers 7 T cell receptor beta chains from one sample sequenced in a study of monozygotic twins with inflammatory bowel disease. TCRdb derives one entry per CDR3 protein from the 5' RACE reads, leaving out DNA. The sample has around 230,000 distinct CDR3 sequences, and its top ten clones hold roughly 1.7%. The source material was blood. The receptor set was obtained from a human donor with ulcerative colitis or Crohn's disease, or a healthy co-twin of an affected twin (not recorded which).

V gene TRBV11-1 combines with J gene TRBJ1-4; TCRdb reports TRBD1, a call that lacks DNA to check it against. CDR1 and CDR2 from the germline V gene are SGHAT and FQDESV (reference sequence). CDR3 size: 18 residues. The chain's CDR3 is CASSLSLGGGATKEKLFF.

The chain combines TRBV7-9 with TRBJ1-6; TCRdb's D call of TRBD1 is untestable without DNA. The CDR3 contains 17 residues. Germline assignment: CDR1 SEHNR and CDR2 FQNEAQ (reference sequence). CDR3 sequence reads: CASSSGGGGDYNSPLHF.

V and J are TRBV11-3 and TRBJ1-1; TCRdb's D call of TRBD1 is untestable without DNA. The CDR3 is made up of 15 amino acids. CDR1 and CDR2 (germline): SGHNT, YENEEA. The CDR3 loop is CASSADSQVNTEAFF.

The V call is TRBV20-1, the J call TRBJ1-4. The germline V gene encodes CDR1 DFQATT and CDR2 SNEGSKA (reference sequence). CDR3 length: 15 amino acids. The CDR3 sequence is CSADDPRGTNEKLFF.

Here the CDR3 reads CASSFIQGAPNEQFF. The V call is TRBV5-1, the J call TRBJ2-1; TCRdb gives TRBD1 as the D gene, but with no DNA this cannot be confirmed. This CDR3 has 15 amino acids. Per germline, CDR1 SGHRS and CDR2 YFSETQ.

This chain links TRBV4-1 with TRBJ1-4; TCRdb proposes TRBD1, but this gene call is untestable without DNA. Per the germline V gene, CDR1 is MGHRA and CDR2 is YSYEKL. This CDR3 comprises 14 residues. CDR3 in amino acids: CASSQRADREKLFF.

V gene TRBV20-1 combines with J gene TRBJ1-5. The CDR3 length is 14 residues. Germline loops: CDR1 DFQATT, CDR2 SNEGSKA (reference sequence). This chain's CDR3 is CSARDARLIQPQHF.